These 8 T cell receptor beta chains originate from one sample sequenced in a study of blood T cell repertoires in COVID-19. Sequencing was performed with immunoSEQ multiplex PCR; in TCRdb, only in-frame clones are kept and a portion is missing. The table records about 120,000 clones, approximately 90% of them present only once. The sequencing sample was made of peripheral blood. Every receptor here comes from a human donor in a cohort sampled during active COVID-19.

The CDR3 nucleotides are TGCGCCAGCAGCGACCAAGCGGTTGGAGGGCAGAATGAGCAGTTCTTC. It is translated as CASSDQAVGGQNEQFF. The V gene is TRBV10-2, the J gene TRBJ2-1; D may be TRBD2 (6 bases). The length of the CDR3 is 16 residues. V was cut by 6 bases and J by 7 bases, with 22 bases left in between. CDR1 and CDR2 (germline): WSHSY, SAAADI.

The J gene is TRBJ2-2, the V gene TRBV27; possibly TRBD2 for D (5 bases). Trimming removed 5 bases at V and 5 bases at J, with 9 bases between. The germline V gene encodes CDR1 MNHEY and CDR2 SMNVEV (reference sequence). The CDR3 runs to 13 residues. The CDR3: CASSPWETGELFF. DNA for the CDR3: TGTGCCAGCAGTCCGTGGGAGACCGGGGAGCTGTTTTTT.

The chain couples TRBV5-4 to TRBJ2-7, with D possibly TRBD1 on 5 matching bases. Germline values: CDR1 SGHNT, CDR2 YYREEE (reference sequence). The CDR3 extends over 14 amino acids. Deletions cut 1 base from V and 4 bases from J, with 12 bases between. The chain's CDR3 is CASSLQGDRYEQYF. In DNA, the CDR3 is TGTGCCAGCAGCTTGCAAGGGGATAGGTACGAGCAGTACTTC.

The J gene is TRBJ2-1, the V gene TRBV2, with D uncertain. Germline values: CDR1 SNHLY, CDR2 FYNNEI. V lost 1 base, J lost 4 bases, and 8 bases lay in between. This CDR3 contains 14 residues. The CDR3 loop is CASSEVASYNEQFF. In DNA, the CDR3 is TGTGCCAGCAGTGAAGTAGCTAGTTACAATGAGCAGTTCTTC.

This clone was picked up a small number of times. This sequence joins TRBV6-5 and TRBJ1-3; D ambiguous. With 6 bases removed from V and 0 bases from J, the gap between germline ends came to 12 bases. Germline V gene data show CDR1 as MNHEY and CDR2 as SVGAGI. The CDR3 covers 15 residues. The CDR3, as DNA: TGTGCCAGCAGCCCCCCGGCAGGCTCTGGAAACACCATATATTTT. This encodes CASSPPAGSGNTIYF.

The CDR3 DNA reads as TGTGCCAGCAGCTTCTGGACTAGCGGCAATGAGCAGTTCTTC. This translates into CASSFWTSGNEQFF. The genes are TRBV7-9 and TRBJ2-1, with TRBD2 matching over 10 bases. Germline CDR1 is SEHNR and CDR2 is FQNEAQ (reference sequence). The CDR3 has 14 amino acids. V shed 3 bases and J 6 bases; nucleotides not matched to a gene: 2.

V gene TRBV19 combines with J gene TRBJ2-7; 8 nucleotides match TRBD1. CDR3 size: 14 residues. The germline CDR1 and CDR2 sequences are LNHDA and SQIVND (reference sequence). V dropped 4 bases and J dropped 3; count of bases not matched to a gene: 5. CDR3 bases: TGTGCCAGTAGTAATAACAGGGGGAACTACGAGCAGTACTTC. Protein sequence: CASSNNRGNYEQYF.

This clone was recorded a few times. This rearrangement joins TRBV3-1 (or the pseudogene TRBV3-2) to TRBJ2-1, with 9 bases identical to TRBD1. CDR1 LGHDT and CDR2 YNNKEL come from the germline V gene (reference sequence). The CDR3 consists of 15 residues. The J segment lost 6 bases and the V segment lost 4 bases, leaving 7 bases of the junction unmatched. The CDR3 coding sequence is TGTGCCAGCAGCCTCCGGGACAGGGTTACCAATGAGCAGTTCTTC. It yields the protein CASSLRDRVTNEQFF.